Judged by abundance, the clone carrying this T cell receptor beta chain is medium-sized. Its antigen is currently unknown. The library protocol tagged each TCR cDNA with a unique molecular identifier. MiXCR, run by TCRdb on the 5' RACE reads, gives a single entry per CDR3 protein. The table shows 5,000 to 6,500 distinct CDR3 sequences, with approximately 4.1% occurring only once. Time point noted: sample taken at primary tumor resection. A total of approximately 70 untreated early-stage non-small cell lung cancer patients served as donors. Tumor, nontumor lung or frozen PBMC supplied whole RNA, sequenced without sorting. The sample comes from a study of spatial heterogeneity in lung cancer. Study-wide context: Alpha-chain sequences were consistently detected in smaller numbers than beta-chain sequences. General observations from the study: Tracking of tumor mutation counts was seen in expanded intratumoral alpha and beta TCR counts.

The length of the CDR3 is 11 residues. Germline CDR1 and CDR2: KGHDR and SFDVKD. The V gene lost 11 bases and the J gene lost 7 bases, with 14 bases spanning the gap. The source is a female donor with early-stage non-small cell lung cancer. The chain is built from TRBV24-1 and TRBJ2-7; the D call may be TRBD1 or TRBD2 (5 bases each). Sample: lung tumor tissue, taken at surgery. The CDR3 nucleotides read TGTGCCAGGGACCCTCCGTCGGAGCAGTACTTC. This sequence encodes CARDPPSEQYF.